The rows below give T cell receptor beta chains drawn from one sample of a study of blood T cells in healthy people across ages. One entry per CDR3 protein results from TCRdb running MiXCR on the 5' RACE reads. The table has 1.5 million to 2 million distinct CDR3 sequences, about 50% seen once. Sequencing was done on a sample of blood. The receptors shown here come from a middle-aged woman in good health. CDR3s include the opening cysteine and the closing phenylalanine or tryptophan. The D gene is left open where the match is weak. Expanded clones are given a class, and other clones once, few, many or no size at all.

d_call	v_call	clone_size	j_call	cdr3_nt	cdr3_aa
.	TRBV12-3/TRBV12-4	few	TRBJ1-2	TGTGCCAGCAGAGGGACACCCAACTATGGCTACACCTTC	CASRGTPNYGYTF
.	TRBV20-1	many	TRBJ1-2	TGCAGTGGTACAGACAGGTCCTACTATGGCTACACCTTC	CSGTDRSYYGYTF
TRBD1	TRBV7-9	few	TRBJ1-6	TGTGCCAGCAACCCAGGGACAGGGGGTTCACCCCTCCACTTT	CASNPGTGGSPLHF
TRBD1	TRBV7-2	.	TRBJ1-6	TGTGCCAGCAGCTCACGAGGGACAGGGGGAACGGGGGGAAATTCACCCCTCCACTTT	CASSSRGTGGTGGNSPLHF
.	TRBV9	.	TRBJ2-1	TGTGCCAGCGGAACCGGGGGAAGTGAGCAGTTCTTC	CASGTGGSEQFF
TRBD1	TRBV7-9	.	TRBJ1-2	TGTGCCAGCACCAAGGACAGGGATGGCTACACCTTC	CASTKDRDGYTF
TRBD1	TRBV3-1	.	TRBJ2-5	TGTGCCAGCAGCCAGCGGACAGGGAAAGAGACCCAGTACTTC	CASSQRTGKETQYF
.	TRBV12-3/TRBV12-4	.	TRBJ1-6	TGTGCCAGCAGTGTCTACTTAAGTTCACCCTTCCACTTT	CASSVYLSSPFHF
.	TRBV4-3	once	TRBJ1-4	TGCGCCAGCAGCCAAACTGACCGGGGGGCAGATGAAAAACTGTTTTTT	CASSQTDRGADEKLFF
TRBD2	TRBV13	few	TRBJ2-1	TGTGCCAGCAGCCCTGTCCGGACTAGCGATGAGCAGTTCTTC	CASSPVRTSDEQFF
TRBD2	TRBV20-1	.	TRBJ2-1	TGCAGTGTTCAAACTAGCGGGGGAGGGAATGAGCAGTTCTTC	CSVQTSGGGNEQFF
.	TRBV5-1	.	TRBJ2-1	TGCACCAGCAGCTTGGCCGGGGCGGGGGCTTACAATGAGCAGTTCTTC	CTSSLAGAGAYNEQFF
.	TRBV11-2	.	TRBJ2-1	TGTGCCAGCAGCTACCAAATGACGGGGAGCTCCTACAATGAGCAGTTCTTC	CASSYQMTGSSYNEQFF
TRBD2	TRBV5-1	.	TRBJ2-1	TGCGCCAGCAGCTCCTTGAGCGGGGCACTCTCCTACAATGAGCAGTTCTTC	CASSSLSGALSYNEQFF
TRBD2	TRBV20-1	.	TRBJ2-3	TGCAGTGCCCCAGCCCTAGCGGGGGGCAAAGATACGCAGTATTTT	CSAPALAGGKDTQYF
TRBD1	TRBV20-1	.	TRBJ1-2	TGCAGTGCTAGAGAGGCGGGACAGGGACTCTATGGCTACACCTTC	CSAREAGQGLYGYTF
.	TRBV7-2	few	TRBJ2-3	TGTGCCAGCAGCTTTGGTTTTTTGGGACCGACCACAGATACGCAGTATTTT	CASSFGFLGPTTDTQYF
.	TRBV7-2	few	TRBJ2-5	TGTGCCAGCAGCCTAACCAGGAACCAAGAGACCCAGTACTTC	CASSLTRNQETQYF
.	TRBV29-1	.	TRBJ1-5	TGCAGCGGTGGCGCTAGCAATCAGCCCCAGCATTTT	CSGGASNQPQHF
TRBD2	TRBV20-1	many	TRBJ2-1	TGCAGTGCTAGACCTCCGGGGAGGGGTGAGCAGTTCTTC	CSARPPGRGEQFF
.	TRBV12-3/TRBV12-4	.	TRBJ2-5	TGTGCCAGCAGTTTCGAACCAGGGGCGCGAGGAGGAGAGACCCAGTACTTC	CASSFEPGARGGETQYF
.	TRBV20-1	few	TRBJ2-7	TGCAGTGCTAGAGACGGCCGGGGGATCCACGAGCAGTACTTC	CSARDGRGIHEQYF
TRBD2	TRBV29-1	.	TRBJ2-1	TGCAGCGTTGTATACTGGACTAGCGGGGGGAGAGGGCCGAGCAATGAGCAGTTCTTC	CSVVYWTSGGRGPSNEQFF
.	TRBV27	.	TRBJ1-2	TGTGCCAGCAGTTTATCGAACCCAGGTTTCACCTATGGCTACACCTTC	CASSLSNPGFTYGYTF
.	TRBV15	few	TRBJ2-5	TGTGCCACCAGCAGAGAAGGGGGGGGGCACAAAGAGACCCAGTACTTC	CATSREGGGHKETQYF
.	TRBV7-9	.	TRBJ2-2	TGTGCCAGCAGCTTACCCGGGACGGACGGGGAGCTGTTTTTT	CASSLPGTDGELFF
.	TRBV11-2	few	TRBJ2-5	TGTGCCAGCAGCTTAGTCCAGGGTGGGATTCAATACGAGACCCAGTACTTC	CASSLVQGGIQYETQYF
TRBD1	TRBV14	.	TRBJ2-7	TGTGCCAGCAGCCAAGCTTTTGGACAGGGGGCGGGAAACCCCTACGAGCAGTACTTC	CASSQAFGQGAGNPYEQYF
.	TRBV14	.	TRBJ2-1	TGTGCCAGCAGCACTTCCAGGTATGGTGAGCAGTTCTTC	CASSTSRYGEQFF
TRBD1	TRBV6-1	once	TRBJ1-1	TGTGCCAGCAGTGAGACAGGGATAACTGAAGCTTTCTTT	CASSETGITEAFF
.	TRBV4-2	.	TRBJ1-2	TGTGCCAGCAGCCAAGATCGGGGCACAGTACCCTATGGCTACACCTTC	CASSQDRGTVPYGYTF
.	TRBV29-1	.	TRBJ2-3	TGCAGCGTGCTGGGACGGGGGGCGGCCACAGATACGCAGTATTTT	CSVLGRGAATDTQYF
.	TRBV24-1	.	TRBJ2-5	TGTGCCACCAGTGAGATCGGAATGGTTGCAAAAGAGACCCAGTACTTC	CATSEIGMVAKETQYF
.	TRBV28	.	TRBJ1-1	TGTGCCAGCAGTTTATATGCAGGGACGGGCACTGAAGCTTTCTTT	CASSLYAGTGTEAFF
.	TRBV12-3/TRBV12-4	.	TRBJ1-2	TGTGCCAGCGGCACGGGGGGCTATGGCTACACCTTC	CASGTGGYGYTF
TRBD2	TRBV27	once	TRBJ2-1	TGTGCCAGCAGAACCACTAGCGGGGGGTATACCCGGAGCGATGAGCAGTTCTTC	CASRTTSGGYTRSDEQFF
.	TRBV6-1	.	TRBJ1-1	TGTGCCAGCAGTGAAGGTAATCTGGTTCGAGTTGATGAAGCTTTCTTT	CASSEGNLVRVDEAFF
TRBD2	TRBV13	few	TRBJ2-1	TGTGCCAGCAGCTCCACCGTGGGAAAGCGGGGGCAGAGCTCCTACAATGAGCAGTTCTTC	CASSSTVGKRGQSSYNEQFF
TRBD1	TRBV15	.	TRBJ1-2	TGTGCCACCAGCCTTCCGGGACAGGGACCCTATGGCTACACCTTC	CATSLPGQGPYGYTF
.	TRBV24-1	.	TRBJ2-1	TGTGCCACAAAGGACGGCTACAATGAGCAGTTCTTC	CATKDGYNEQFF
TRBD2	TRBV7-2	.	TRBJ2-5	TGTGCCAGCAGCCCGGGACTAGCGGGGGGGCCCCCCTACAATGAGCAGTACTTC	CASSPGLAGGPPYNEQYF
.	TRBV6-6	.	TRBJ2-1	TGTGCCAGCAGCCTCGCACAGGAGATTGACAATGAGCAGTTCTTC	CASSLAQEIDNEQFF
TRBD1	TRBV28	few	TRBJ1-2	TGTGCCAGCAGTCCTCACGGGACAGGGGTTGGGAACTATGGCTACACCTTC	CASSPHGTGVGNYGYTF